The text below deals with one T cell receptor (beta chain). Source study methods: Nucleated cell number was recorded as an estimate derived from reference gene primer amplification. Here immunoSEQ multiplex PCR was the method, and the copy in TCRdb shows in-frame clones only, minus some. V and J calls and clone size come straight from that table; D and trimming were deduced from the DNA. The data contain 200,000 to 300,000 clones, approximately 90% of them singletons. The V and J ends lost 3 bases and 4 bases respectively, with 15 bases between them. The CDR3 has 14 amino acids. Germline values: CDR1 DFQATT, CDR2 SNEGSKA (reference sequence). This record belongs to a study of blood T cell repertoires in COVID-19. Study-level information: There were acute and convalescent COVID-19 samples, and they came from the United States, Italy and Spain. T cells, B-cell-depleted T cells, or PBMCs provided the cDNA or gDNA that served as material.

The genes are TRBV20-1 and TRBJ1-2; D perhaps matches TRBD1 (5 bases). The receptor was derived from a woman aged 40 to 49 with acute or convalescent COVID-19. The sequenced sample consisted of peripheral blood. The CDR3 DNA follows: TGCAGTGCTAGTCCCGACAGTAGACCCTATGGCTACACCTTC. Translated: CSASPDSRPYGYTF.